One and the same sample provided the 25 T cell receptor beta chains below, sequenced in a study of human T cells and chemical hapten exposure. One entry per CDR3 protein, called by TCRdb with MiXCR from the RACE reads. This sample has around 120,000 distinct CDR3 sequences, with 13% found just once. Time point defined: pre-sensitization, week 0. Treatment described: therapeutic diphenylcyclopropenone sensitization with weekly scalp DPC. Material: whole blood, obtained in connection with sensitization to the hapten diphenylcyclopropenone (DPC). These TCRs come from a woman aged 18 to 35 with alopecia areata. Some clones in this sample may be carry-over from other donors' samples.

This clonotype was observed a few times. The rearrangement joins TRBV20-1 to TRBJ2-3; D may be TRBD1 (5 bases). Trimming removed 5 bases at V and 4 bases at J, with 13 bases between. This CDR3 is built from 13 residues. Germline CDR1 DFQATT, CDR2 SNEGSKA (reference sequence). The CDR3: CSAPGPGPDTQYF. The CDR3 DNA follows: TGCAGTGCTCCAGGGCCGGGCCCAGATACGCAGTATTTT.

This clonotype was picked up a small number of times. V and J are TRBV11-3 and TRBJ2-3, with a weak D call TRBD1 (6 bases). Germline V CDR1 and CDR2: SGHNT, YENEEA. The CDR3 loop spans 15 amino acids. The V end was cut by 3 bases, the J end by 5 bases, with 15 bases between. The CDR3 DNA sequence: TGTGCCAGCAGCTTTAGCGTGGGGGCCCAAGATACGCAGTATTTT. Translating gives CASSFSVGAQDTQYF.

This clonotype was recorded a few times. The J gene is TRBJ1-6, the V gene TRBV12-3 or TRBV12-4; 9 nucleotides line up with TRBD1. V trimming: 0 bases; J trimming: 10 bases; junction bases outside the gene matches: 4. This CDR3 has 15 amino acids. CDR3 loop: CASSLAGQGVSPLHF. CDR3 DNA sequence: TGTGCCAGCAGTTTAGCGGGACAGGGTGTCTCACCCCTCCACTTT.

This clonotype was counted a single time. The chain links TRBV9 to TRBJ2-7; D might be TRBD2 (6 bases). The CDR3 length is 15 residues. Per the germline V gene, CDR1 is SGDLS and CDR2 is YYNGEE. V gave up 4 bases and J gave up 0 bases, with 14 bases separating them. Here the CDR3 DNA reads TGTGCCAGCAGCCCGGTCGCGGGGCCCTCCTACGAGCAGTACTTC. Translating it yields CASSPVAGPSYEQYF.

This clonotype was observed a few times. V gene TRBV29-1 combines with J gene TRBJ2-5; a weak D match, TRBD2 (6 bases). Deletions cut 8 bases from V and 7 bases from J, with 20 bases between. There are 13 residues in the CDR3. CDR1 is SQVTM and CDR2 is ANQGSEA in the germline V gene. The CDR3 DNA follows: TGCAGCACCTGGACGAATTTGGAGGGGACCCAGTACTTC. Residues: CSTWTNLEGTQYF.

This clonotype was seen once. V and J are TRBV6-1 and TRBJ2-1; D unresolved. Per the germline V gene, CDR1 is MNHNS and CDR2 is SASEGT. The V end lost 4 bases, the J end lost 9 bases, and 10 bases lay between the germline ends. This CDR3 is 12 amino acids long. Written as DNA, the CDR3 is TGTGCCAGCAGTGCAGTCAGAGGTGAGCAGTTCTTC. It yields the protein CASSAVRGEQFF.

This chain uses TRBV6-6 with TRBJ2-1; D is perhaps TRBD1 or TRBD2 (5 bases each). V lost 4 bases and J 4 bases, leaving 11 bases between the germline ends. The germline gives CDR1 MNHNY, CDR2 SVGAGI (reference sequence). The CDR3 runs to 14 residues. CDR3 nucleotide sequence: TGTGCCAGCAGTTCAGGGAGAGGTTACAATGAGCAGTTCTTC. It specifies CASSSGRGYNEQFF.

This clonotype was seen only a few times. The V call is TRBV20-1, the J call TRBJ1-3, with D possibly matching TRBD1 (5 bases). The CDR3 has 16 residues. CDR1 and CDR2 from the germline V gene are DFQATT and SNEGSKA (reference sequence). V was cut by 5 bases and J by 0 bases, with 17 bases left in between. DNA of the CDR3: TGCAGTGCTTTAAGGGGCAGTACAATCTCTGGAAACACCATATATTTT. It encodes CSALRGSTISGNTIYF.

This chain links TRBV28 with TRBJ2-1; D is perhaps TRBD2 (5 bases). From germline, CDR1 is MDHEN and CDR2 SYDVKM. The CDR3 spans 12 residues. Trimming took 2 bases from V and 13 from J, leaving 12 bases between them. CDR3 DNA: TGTGCCAGCAGTTTAGTATCGGCTAGCCAGTTCTTC. It encodes CASSLVSASQFF.

This clonotype has just a few counts. This rearrangement joins TRBV5-4 to TRBJ2-1; 7 positions match TRBD1. The ends lost 3 bases at V and 4 bases at J; junction bases unmatched: 7. The CDR3 runs to 15 residues. CDR1 is SGHNT and CDR2 is YYREEE in the germline V gene (reference sequence). In DNA, the CDR3 is TGTGCCAGCAGCTCTCGGCAGGGGGTGTACAATGAGCAGTTCTTC. The encoded protein is CASSSRQGVYNEQFF.

This clonotype turned up a few times. The CDR3 DNA sequence: TGTGCCAGCAGTTCTCCGGTCGTGACTGAAGCTTTCTTT. This translates into CASSSPVVTEAFF. The V and J genes are TRBV6-6 and TRBJ1-1; no clear D. CDR1 is MNHNY, CDR2 SVGAGI, per germline (reference sequence). The length of the CDR3 is 13 residues. Trimming cost V 4 bases and J 5 bases, with 11 bases left between them.

This clonotype was seen many times. The chain is built from TRBV14 and TRBJ1-1; D is ambiguous. Between the trimmed V and J ends, which lost 6 bases and 9 bases, there was a span of 11 bases. Germline values: CDR1 SGHDN, CDR2 FVKESK. The CDR3 sequence is 11 residues long. The CDR3 spells CASRQDFKAFF. The DNA for the CDR3 is TGTGCCAGCAGGCAGGATTTTAAAGCTTTCTTT.

V is TRBV29-1 and J is TRBJ1-3, with 7 bases matching TRBD1. Germline loops: CDR1 SQVTM, CDR2 ANQGSEA. The V segment lost 5 bases and the J segment 0 bases; nucleotides outside the gene matches: 7. The CDR3 has 15 amino acids. For the CDR3, the DNA is TGCAGCGTTACGGACAGGACCGACTCTGGAAACACCATATATTTT. It specifies CSVTDRTDSGNTIYF.

The V and J genes are TRBV6-6 and TRBJ2-7; TRBD1 matches 7 bases. The J segment lost 4 bases and the V segment lost 5 bases, leaving 8 bases of the junction unmatched. Germline values: CDR1 MNHNY, CDR2 SVGAGI (reference sequence). This CDR3 is 14 amino acids long. The CDR3 region has the DNA TGTGCCAGCAGTAAGGACAGGACGCCGTACGAGCAGTACTTC. As protein: CASSKDRTPYEQYF.

The V and J genes are TRBV12-3 or TRBV12-4 and TRBJ2-2; no clear D. V was cut by 1 base and J by 2 bases, with 5 bases left in between. This CDR3 is built from 14 residues. CDR3 nucleotides: TGTGCCAGCAGTTTAGGGGTTAACACCGGGGAGCTGTTTTTT. Translated: CASSLGVNTGELFF.

This clonotype was observed many times. V usage is TRBV9 and J usage is TRBJ2-3; TRBD2 agrees at 8 bases. The CDR3 loop spans 15 amino acids. After removal of 0 bases from V and 4 bases from J, the junction contained 4 bases not matched to a gene. Germline V gene lookup returns CDR1 SGDLS and CDR2 YYNGEE. The CDR3 loop reads CASSVGSGGADTQYF. The CDR3 bases are TGTGCCAGCAGCGTAGGAAGCGGGGGTGCAGATACGCAGTATTTT.

This clonotype has ten or more counts. The chain links TRBV3-1 to TRBJ1-1; TRBD1 might be the D (6 bases). This CDR3 spans 17 amino acids. The V gene's germline CDR1 is LGHDT and CDR2 YNNKEL (reference sequence). Trimming took off 4 bases at V and 2 bases at J, with 20 bases between the two ends. The CDR3 region is CASSPPYRVGRNTEAFF. The CDR3 DNA is TGTGCCAGCAGCCCGCCTTACAGGGTGGGACGTAACACTGAAGCTTTCTTT.

This clonotype was detected only a few times. The V and J genes are TRBV20-1 and TRBJ2-1; 8 bases fit TRBD1. Germline CDR1 is DFQATT and CDR2 is SNEGSKA (reference sequence). The V segment lost 3 bases and the J segment 3 bases; nucleotides outside the gene matches: 4. The CDR3 is made up of 14 amino acids. CDR3 coding DNA: TGCAGTGCTAGCCGGGACAGGCTCTACAATGAGCAGTTCTTC. Amino acid sequence: CSASRDRLYNEQFF.

This chain connects TRBV11-2 to TRBJ2-3; 10 positions agree with TRBD2. The ends lost 4 bases at V and 3 bases at J; junction bases unmatched: 10. The CDR3 length is 17 residues. Germline-derived CDR1 and CDR2 are SGHAT and FQNNGV. Written as DNA, the CDR3 is TGTGCCAGCAGCTCACCCGTACTAGCGGGGAAGACAGATACGCAGTATTTT. Its translation: CASSSPVLAGKTDTQYF.

The V and J genes are TRBV20-1 and TRBJ1-3; maybe TRBD1 (5 bases). The V end lost 0 bases, the J end lost 2 bases, and 8 bases lay between the germline ends. The CDR3 length is 14 residues. CDR1 and CDR2 (germline): DFQATT, SNEGSKA (reference sequence). The CDR3 here is CSARDPGPGNTIYF. The CDR3 DNA reads as TGCAGTGCTAGAGATCCAGGGCCTGGAAACACCATATATTTT.

The rearrangement joins TRBV15 to TRBJ2-1; no clear D. CDR1 is LNHNV, CDR2 YYDKDF, per germline (reference sequence). V gave up 1 base and J gave up 8 bases, with 9 bases separating them. This CDR3 region has 13 residues. Written as DNA, the CDR3 is TGTGCCACCAGCAGAGCTCCTGTGGATGAGCAGTTCTTC. Encoded protein: CATSRAPVDEQFF.

A few counts support this clonotype. This sequence joins TRBV29-1 and TRBJ2-1; the match to TRBD1 covers 9 bases. Germline CDR1 is SQVTM and CDR2 is ANQGSEA. The CDR3 has 11 amino acids. The V and J ends lost 8 bases and 8 bases, in that order; junction bases with no gene match: 4. This chain's CDR3 is CSTHRGHEQFF. The DNA of the CDR3 is TGCAGCACGCACAGGGGGCATGAGCAGTTCTTC.

The chain recombines TRBV15 with TRBJ1-2; weak D call: TRBD1 (6 bases). V lost 3 bases to trimming and J lost 4 bases, with 12 bases between them. This CDR3 comprises 14 residues. The germline V gene has CDR1 LNHNV and CDR2 YYDKDF (reference sequence). CDR3 residues: CATSRGTGPYGYTF. The CDR3 nucleotides read TGTGCCACCAGCAGGGGAACAGGGCCCTATGGCTACACCTTC.

This clonotype was picked up many times. The chain combines TRBV25-1 with TRBJ1-4; TRBD1 matches 7 bases. J lost 6 bases, V lost 4 bases, and 14 bases had no gene match. The CDR3 runs 17 residues. Germline CDR1 is MGHDK and CDR2 is SYGVNS. CDR3 residues: CASSAPRKAGTDEKLFF. The CDR3 DNA reads as TGTGCCAGCAGTGCTCCGCGGAAAGCCGGGACAGATGAAAAACTGTTTTTT.

The rearrangement joins TRBV30 to TRBJ1-4; D may be TRBD1 (5 bases). V lost 2 bases and J lost 2, with 18 bases in between. CDR3 length: 17 residues. CDR1 is GTSNPN and CDR2 is SVGIG in the germline V gene (reference sequence). The CDR3 sequence is CAWSLQPGMSTNEKLFF. CDR3 nucleotides: TGTGCCTGGAGTCTCCAACCAGGGATGAGTACTAATGAAAAACTGTTTTTT.